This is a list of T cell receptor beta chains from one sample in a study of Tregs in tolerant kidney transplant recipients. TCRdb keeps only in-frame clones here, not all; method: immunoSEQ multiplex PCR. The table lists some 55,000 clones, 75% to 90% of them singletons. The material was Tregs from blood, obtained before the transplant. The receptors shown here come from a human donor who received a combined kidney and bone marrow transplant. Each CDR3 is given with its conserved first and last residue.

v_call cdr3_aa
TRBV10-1 CASSDVQRGGGETQYF
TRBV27 CASKGQGAYEQYF
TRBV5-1 CASSLAGTGIRGYTF
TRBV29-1 CSVEDRRNWSYTF
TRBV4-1 CASSPGQFNYGYTF
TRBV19 CASSIGPQTAYGYTF
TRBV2 CASSTSGYGYTF
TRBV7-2 CASSSQRGSSYEQYF
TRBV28 CASRLTGVAGELFF
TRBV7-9 CASSLGALVAYEQYF
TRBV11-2 CASSLSQGTIGYTF
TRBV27 CASGLPGTSTKYF
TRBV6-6 CASSYAGYYNEQFF
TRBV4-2 CASSQGLGYEQYF
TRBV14 CASSHGVSRYGYTF
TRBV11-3 CASSWSRGPSSYNEQFF
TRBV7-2 CASSLVLARQETQYF
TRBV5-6 CASSLGQGDTGELFF
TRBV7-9 CASSQGLTEAFF
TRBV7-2 CASSLGAGGGYEQYF
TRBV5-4 CASARTTSGRWSTGELFF
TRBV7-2 CASSLGVGEQFF
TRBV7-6 CASSLVAGAHTGELFF
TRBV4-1 CASSQLSSTDTQYF
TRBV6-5 CASSYWGGETQYF
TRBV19 CASRGGYNSPLHF
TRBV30 CAWRARMGWATDTQYF
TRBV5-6 CASSLVRRTEAFF
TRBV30 CAWSVELAGGQPQHF
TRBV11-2 CASSKSGNTIYF
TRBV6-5 CASMRSETQYF
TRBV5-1 CASSLGALRTEAFF
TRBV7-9 CASSPGGTNEKLFF
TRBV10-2 CASSESNRGTEAFF
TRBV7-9 CASSPKRRSGNTIYF
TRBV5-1 CASSLIGDTIYF
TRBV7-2 CASRPPPGQMNTEAFF
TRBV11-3 CASSPGQGRYGYTF
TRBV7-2 CASSLVPGTLANVLTF
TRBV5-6 CASSLPSGGAKNIQYF
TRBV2 CASSGRRLSGNTIYF
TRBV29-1 CSVARFEGKLFF
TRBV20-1 CSAKNGDTIYF
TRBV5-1 CASSLAGGLAYGYTF
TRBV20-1 CSAADGNIQYF
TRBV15 CATSGGQKYGYTF
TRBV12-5 CASGLRGVSRGNTIYF
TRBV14 CASSQGPGAYEQYF
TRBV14 CASSQRIGEIHTEAFF
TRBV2 CASRAGRGNTEAFF
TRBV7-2 CASSSRQGAGIGNTEAFF
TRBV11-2 CASSLIGDTQYF
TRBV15 CATSTIYPGRPNYGYTF
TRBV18 CASSPPMGEQFF
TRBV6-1 CAISESMAKQAKNIQYF